A selection of T cell receptor beta chains follows, all from one sample in a study of T cell repertoires in cytomegalovirus infection. In TCRdb, the reads were re-called with MiXCR into one record per CDR3 protein. The sample has some 130,000 distinct CDR3 sequences, 8.8% seen once; the top ten hold over 9.5%. Specimen: PBMCs. The receptors were sampled from a human donor in good health (CMV status not recorded). Some clones in this sample may be carry-over from other donors' samples. The CDR3 runs from the conserved cysteine through the conserved F or W. The order of the fields is J gene, V gene, CDR3 protein.

J gene: TRBJ2-3; V gene: TRBV24-1; CDR3 protein: CATSDRTGLTDTQYF
J gene: TRBJ1-3; V gene: TRBV7-2; CDR3 protein: CASSLGEALLSGNTIYF
J gene: TRBJ1-4; V gene: TRBV2; CDR3 protein: CASSRDSSSNEKLFF
J gene: TRBJ2-2; V gene: TRBV4-2; CDR3 protein: CASSQDTQSVGELFF
J gene: TRBJ2-5; V gene: TRBV19; CDR3 protein: CASRKTGEQETQYF
J gene: TRBJ2-5; V gene: TRBV2; CDR3 protein: CATGGGTQETQYF
J gene: TRBJ2-3; V gene: TRBV11-2; CDR3 protein: CASITGLASSTDTQYF
J gene: TRBJ2-5; V gene: TRBV6-5; CDR3 protein: CASSYSSGDQETQYF
J gene: TRBJ1-2; V gene: TRBV19; CDR3 protein: CASSELNYGYTF
J gene: TRBJ2-5; V gene: TRBV20-1; CDR3 protein: CSASSLAGWLGETQYF
J gene: TRBJ2-1; V gene: TRBV12-3/TRBV12-4; CDR3 protein: CASATGTGASNEQFF
J gene: TRBJ1-2; V gene: TRBV20-1; CDR3 protein: CSARSPQGAVEGGYTF
J gene: TRBJ2-7; V gene: TRBV11-1; CDR3 protein: CASSTSGGQYEQYF
J gene: TRBJ1-2; V gene: TRBV7-2; CDR3 protein: CASSSVFGLDYGYTF
J gene: TRBJ2-5; V gene: TRBV28; CDR3 protein: CASSSTSGGFFGETQYF
J gene: TRBJ2-7; V gene: TRBV6-2/TRBV6-3; CDR3 protein: CASSPPGPGMVYEQYF
J gene: TRBJ2-2; V gene: TRBV2; CDR3 protein: CASRYSPHTGELFF
J gene: TRBJ1-1; V gene: TRBV7-2; CDR3 protein: CASTLEVDTEAFF
J gene: TRBJ2-2; V gene: TRBV7-2; CDR3 protein: CASTVLGGYTGELFF
J gene: TRBJ2-7; V gene: TRBV15; CDR3 protein: CATSRSAGTVTPYEQYF
J gene: TRBJ2-6; V gene: TRBV9; CDR3 protein: CASSKRSSSGANVLTF
J gene: TRBJ1-4; V gene: TRBV20-1; CDR3 protein: CSASGGTGPSNEKLFF
J gene: TRBJ1-2; V gene: TRBV2; CDR3 protein: CASREQVGGYGYTF
J gene: TRBJ2-3; V gene: TRBV3-1; CDR3 protein: CASSHTRDYTDTQYF
J gene: TRBJ2-1; V gene: TRBV20-1; CDR3 protein: CSARTNEQFF
J gene: TRBJ1-1; V gene: TRBV12-3/TRBV12-4; CDR3 protein: CASSQTGQGGAEAFF
J gene: TRBJ2-3; V gene: TRBV5-4; CDR3 protein: CASSFGQTETHTQYF
J gene: TRBJ2-3; V gene: TRBV12-3/TRBV12-4; CDR3 protein: CASSVSGGAAQGTQYF
J gene: TRBJ2-3; V gene: TRBV7-2; CDR3 protein: CASSLVAGTTDTQYF
J gene: TRBJ2-2; V gene: TRBV7-9; CDR3 protein: CASTRGGELFF
J gene: TRBJ1-5; V gene: TRBV20-1; CDR3 protein: CSAALGAGSNQPQHF
J gene: TRBJ2-7; V gene: TRBV25-1; CDR3 protein: CASRDGVAYEQYF